This TCR beta chain was identified in a study of identical twins. Study findings and constraints: Insertions ran lower in abundant cord blood beta clonotypes, though not in memory repertoires.

V was pared by 5 bases and J by 5 bases, with 25 bases between. Looked up from germline, CDR1 is KGHSH and CDR2 is LQKENI. This CDR3 has 18 residues. There were only healthy Caucasians among the donors. cDNA carried unique molecular identifiers, and a universal primer site was added by template switching. TCRdb used MiXCR to reprocess the 5' RACE reads, holding one entry per CDR3 protein. This table has roughly 570,000 distinct CDR3 sequences, 9.6% appearing once. Worth noting for this clonotype: Its antigen is unknown.

This same sample was also part of a study on yellow fever vaccine responses in identical twins. That study adds: Reported findings indicate that twins' vaccine T cell responses seemed partially convergent, partially personalized.

The receptor was isolated from a young woman in good health. Sequenced: PBMCs. V gene TRBV18 combines with J gene TRBJ2-1, with a tentative D call TRBD1 (5 bases). CDR3 amino acids: CASSTTPRGRTLNNEQFF. DNA for the CDR3: TGTGCCAGCTCAACCACCCCAAGGGGTCGGACCCTAAACAATGAGCAGTTCTTC.